This T cell receptor (beta chain) was documented in a study of CD8+ T cells in alopecia areata. General study points: Among the cells sequenced in scalp samples are also the resident alphabeta T cells of normal skin.

After isolation, RNA underwent reverse transcription to generate cDNA as the sequencing template. Sequencing was performed with immunoSEQ multiplex PCR; in TCRdb, only in-frame clones are kept and a portion is missing. The sample lists 140,000 to 150,000 clones; 45% to 60% were seen once. For this clone: No antigen is known for it.

V was cut by 5 bases and J by 3 bases, with 13 bases left in between. CDR1 MNHEY and CDR2 SVGAGI come from the germline V gene. This CDR3 is 14 amino acids long. The rearrangement links TRBV6-5 to TRBJ1-1; D unclear. This sequence was found in a human donor with alopecia areata. The source material was CD4+ T cells sorted from blood, sampled at week 0. The chain's CDR3 is CASSPPSGYTEAFF. For the CDR3, the DNA is TGTGCCAGCAGTCCGCCGTCGGGGTACACTGAAGCTTTCTTT.